This T cell receptor (beta chain) was captured by sequencing in a study of T cells in Graves' hyperthyroidism and ophthalmopathy. On the study more broadly: Specimen type is peripheral blood, collected at initial diagnosis prior to any treatment.

Amplification of TCR beta CDR3 regions was performed using RNA transcripts as template. The primer set for the first-round RT-PCR of the TCR CDR3 was HTBI. One entry per CDR3 protein results from TCRdb running MiXCR on the multiplex PCR reads. The sample lists 250,000 to 400,000 distinct CDR3 sequences; roughly 13% were seen once. Every diagnosis used clinical symptoms, serum thyroxine and TRAb, thyroid ultrasound and orbital computed tomography. This clonotype was seen many times. CDR1 is MNHEY, CDR2 SVGEGT, per germline. CDR3 length equals 11 residues. V was pared by 10 bases and J by 4 bases, with 10 bases between.

The sequence came from a woman between 40 and 55 years old with Graves' ophthalmopathy. Material: blood. The chain is built from TRBV6-2 or TRBV6-3 and TRBJ1-1; unclear D gene. CDR3 amino acids: CATEAGTEAFF. CDR3 DNA sequence: TGTGCCACCGAGGCAGGCACTGAAGCTTTCTTT.